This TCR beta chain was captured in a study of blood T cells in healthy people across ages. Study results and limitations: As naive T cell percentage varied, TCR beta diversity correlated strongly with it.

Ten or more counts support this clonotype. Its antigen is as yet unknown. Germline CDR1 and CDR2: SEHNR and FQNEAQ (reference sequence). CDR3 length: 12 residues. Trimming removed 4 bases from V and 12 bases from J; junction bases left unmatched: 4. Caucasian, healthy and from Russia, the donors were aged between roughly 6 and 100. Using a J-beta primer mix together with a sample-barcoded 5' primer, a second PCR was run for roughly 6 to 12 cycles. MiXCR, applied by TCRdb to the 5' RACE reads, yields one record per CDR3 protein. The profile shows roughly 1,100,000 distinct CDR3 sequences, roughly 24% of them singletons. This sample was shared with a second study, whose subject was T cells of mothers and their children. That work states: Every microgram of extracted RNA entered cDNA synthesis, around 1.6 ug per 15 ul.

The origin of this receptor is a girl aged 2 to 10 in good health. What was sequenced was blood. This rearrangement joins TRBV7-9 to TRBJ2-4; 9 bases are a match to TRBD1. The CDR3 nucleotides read TGTGCCAGCAGCTCAACAGGGGGCAATCAGTACTTC. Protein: CASSSTGGNQYF.